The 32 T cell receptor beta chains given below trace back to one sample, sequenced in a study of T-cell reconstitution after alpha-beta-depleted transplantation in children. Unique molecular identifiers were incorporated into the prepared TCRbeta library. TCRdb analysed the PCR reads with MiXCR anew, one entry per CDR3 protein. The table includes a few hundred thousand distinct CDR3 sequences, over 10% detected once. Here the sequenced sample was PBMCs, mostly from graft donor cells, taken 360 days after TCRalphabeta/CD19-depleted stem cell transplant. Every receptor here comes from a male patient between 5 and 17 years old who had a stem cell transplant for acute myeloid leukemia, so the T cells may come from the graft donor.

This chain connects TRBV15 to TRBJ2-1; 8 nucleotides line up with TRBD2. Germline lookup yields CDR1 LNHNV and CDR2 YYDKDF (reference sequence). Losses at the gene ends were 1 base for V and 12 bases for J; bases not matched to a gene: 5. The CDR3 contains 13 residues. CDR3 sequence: CATSRVRTSLQFF. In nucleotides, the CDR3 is TGTGCCACCAGCAGAGTCCGGACTAGCCTGCAGTTCTTC.

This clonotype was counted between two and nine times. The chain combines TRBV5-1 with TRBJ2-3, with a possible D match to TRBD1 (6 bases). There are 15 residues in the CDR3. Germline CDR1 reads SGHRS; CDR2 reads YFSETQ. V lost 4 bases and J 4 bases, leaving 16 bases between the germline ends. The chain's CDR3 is CASSPDRGLSDTQYF. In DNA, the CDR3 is TGCGCCAGCAGCCCGGACAGAGGATTATCAGATACGCAGTATTTT.

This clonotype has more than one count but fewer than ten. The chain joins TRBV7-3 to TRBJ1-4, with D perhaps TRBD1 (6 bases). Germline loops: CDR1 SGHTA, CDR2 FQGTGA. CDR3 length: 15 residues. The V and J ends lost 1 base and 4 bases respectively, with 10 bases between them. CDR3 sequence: CASSLRGGVNEKLFF. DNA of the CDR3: TGTGCCAGCAGCTTAAGGGGGGGCGTTAATGAAAAACTGTTTTTT.

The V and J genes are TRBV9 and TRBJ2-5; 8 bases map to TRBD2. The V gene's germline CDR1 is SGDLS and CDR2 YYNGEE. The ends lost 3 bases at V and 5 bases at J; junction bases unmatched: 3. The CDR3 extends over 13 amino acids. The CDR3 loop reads CASSEGLVETQYF. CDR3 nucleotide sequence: TGTGCCAGCAGCGAGGGACTAGTTGAGACCCAGTACTTC.

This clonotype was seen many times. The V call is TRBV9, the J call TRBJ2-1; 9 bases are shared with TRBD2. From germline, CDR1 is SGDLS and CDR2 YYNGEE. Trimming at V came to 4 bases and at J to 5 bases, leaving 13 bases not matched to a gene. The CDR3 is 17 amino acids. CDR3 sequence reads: CASSLRWLREGNNEQFF. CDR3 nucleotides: TGTGCCAGCAGCCTTAGGTGGCTGCGGGAGGGGAACAATGAGCAGTTCTTC.

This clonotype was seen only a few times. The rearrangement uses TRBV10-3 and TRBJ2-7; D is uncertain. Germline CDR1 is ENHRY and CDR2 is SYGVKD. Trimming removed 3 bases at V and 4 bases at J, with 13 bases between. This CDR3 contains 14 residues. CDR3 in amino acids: CAISERSYQYEQYF. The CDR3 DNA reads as TGTGCCATCAGTGAAAGATCCTATCAGTACGAGCAGTACTTC.

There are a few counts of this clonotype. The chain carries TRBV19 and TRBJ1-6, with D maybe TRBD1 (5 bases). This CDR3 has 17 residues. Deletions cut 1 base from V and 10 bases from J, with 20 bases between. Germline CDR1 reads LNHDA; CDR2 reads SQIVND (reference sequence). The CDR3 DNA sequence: TGTGCCAGTAGTATAGCGGGGCGGCAGGCGAGGACATCACCCCTCCACTTT. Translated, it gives CASSIAGRQARTSPLHF.

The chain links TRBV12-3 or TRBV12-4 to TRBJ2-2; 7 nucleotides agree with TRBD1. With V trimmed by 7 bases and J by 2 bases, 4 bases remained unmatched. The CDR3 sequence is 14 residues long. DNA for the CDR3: TGTGCCAGCAATGGACAGGACAACACCGGGGAGCTGTTTTTT. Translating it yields CASNGQDNTGELFF.

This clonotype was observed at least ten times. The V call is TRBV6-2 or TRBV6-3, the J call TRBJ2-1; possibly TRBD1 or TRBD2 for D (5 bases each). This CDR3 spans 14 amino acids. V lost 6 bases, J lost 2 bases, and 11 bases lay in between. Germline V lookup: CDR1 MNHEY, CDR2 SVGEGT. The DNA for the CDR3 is TGTGCCAGCAGCCTGGGGGTAGCCTACAATGAGCAGTTCTTC. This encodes CASSLGVAYNEQFF.

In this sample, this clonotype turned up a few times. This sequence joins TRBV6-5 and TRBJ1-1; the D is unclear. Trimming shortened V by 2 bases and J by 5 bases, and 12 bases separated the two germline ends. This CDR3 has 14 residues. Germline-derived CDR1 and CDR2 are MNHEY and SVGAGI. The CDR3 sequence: CASSYPDVKTEAFF. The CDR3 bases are TGTGCCAGCAGTTACCCCGACGTAAAGACTGAAGCTTTCTTT.

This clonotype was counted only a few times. The CDR3 sequence is CSVAEGLAFF. CDR3 DNA: TGCAGCGTTGCGGAGGGGTTAGCTTTCTTT. The chain joins TRBV29-1 to TRBJ1-1, with D tentatively TRBD1 (5 bases). Germline V gene lookup returns CDR1 SQVTM and CDR2 ANQGSEA. This CDR3 has 10 residues. The V end lost 4 bases, the J end lost 10 bases, and 10 bases lay between the germline ends.

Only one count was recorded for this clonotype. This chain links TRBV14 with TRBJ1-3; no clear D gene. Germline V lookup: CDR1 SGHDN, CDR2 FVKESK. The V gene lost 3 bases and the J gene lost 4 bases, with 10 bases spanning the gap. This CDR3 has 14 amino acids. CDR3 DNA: TGTGCCAGCAGCCATGTCCGCAAGGGAAACACCATATATTTT. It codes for CASSHVRKGNTIYF.

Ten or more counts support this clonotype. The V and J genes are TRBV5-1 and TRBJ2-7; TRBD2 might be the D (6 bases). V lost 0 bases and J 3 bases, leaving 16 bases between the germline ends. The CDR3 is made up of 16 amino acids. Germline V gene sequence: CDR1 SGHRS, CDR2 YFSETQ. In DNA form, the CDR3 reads TGCGCCAGCAGCTTGGCCTGGGGACTTTTAAGCTACGAGCAGTACTTC. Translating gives CASSLAWGLLSYEQYF.

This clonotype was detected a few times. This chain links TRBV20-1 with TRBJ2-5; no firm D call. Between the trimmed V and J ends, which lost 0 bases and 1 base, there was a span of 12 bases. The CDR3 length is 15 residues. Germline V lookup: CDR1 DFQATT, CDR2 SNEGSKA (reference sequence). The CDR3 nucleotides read TGCAGTGCTAGAGATACCAGGCGACCCCAAGAGACCCAGTACTTC. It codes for CSARDTRRPQETQYF.

The CDR3 here is CASSYSVESITEAFF. CDR3 DNA: TGTGCCAGCAGTTACTCTGTAGAATCGATCACTGAAGCTTTCTTT. The rearrangement links TRBV6-5 to TRBJ1-1; D unclear. Germline lookup yields CDR1 MNHEY and CDR2 SVGAGI. Trimming removed 0 bases from V and 4 bases from J, with 12 bases in between. The length of the CDR3 is 15 residues.

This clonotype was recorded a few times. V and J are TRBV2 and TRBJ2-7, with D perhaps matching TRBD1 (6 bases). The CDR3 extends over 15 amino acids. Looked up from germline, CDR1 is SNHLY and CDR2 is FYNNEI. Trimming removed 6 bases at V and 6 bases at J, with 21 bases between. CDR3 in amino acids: CASSSRQVILSEQYF. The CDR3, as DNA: TGTGCCAGCAGCTCACGACAGGTTATTCTATCCGAGCAGTACTTC.

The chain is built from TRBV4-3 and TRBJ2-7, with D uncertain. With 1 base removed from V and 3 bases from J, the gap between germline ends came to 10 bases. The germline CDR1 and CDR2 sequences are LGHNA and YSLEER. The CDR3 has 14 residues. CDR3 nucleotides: TGCGCCAGCAGCCAAGTGGTACGGGTCTACGAGCAGTACTTC. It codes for CASSQVVRVYEQYF.

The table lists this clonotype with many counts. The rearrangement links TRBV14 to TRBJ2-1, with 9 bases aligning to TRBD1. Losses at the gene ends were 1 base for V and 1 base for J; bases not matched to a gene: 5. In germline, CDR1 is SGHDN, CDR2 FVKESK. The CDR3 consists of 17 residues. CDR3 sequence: CASSQAQGARSYNEQFF. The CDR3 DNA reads TGTGCCAGCAGCCAAGCACAGGGGGCGCGGTCCTACAATGAGCAGTTCTTC.

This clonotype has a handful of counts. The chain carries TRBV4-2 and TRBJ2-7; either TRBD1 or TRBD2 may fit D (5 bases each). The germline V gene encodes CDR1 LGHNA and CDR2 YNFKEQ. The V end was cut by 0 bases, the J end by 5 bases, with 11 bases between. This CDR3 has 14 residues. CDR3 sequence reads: CASSQDRGRNEQYF. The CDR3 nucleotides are TGTGCCAGCAGCCAAGATCGGGGACGGAACGAGCAGTACTTC.

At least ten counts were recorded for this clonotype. The DNA of the CDR3 is TGCAGCGGGACGGAGGGATACAATGAGCAGTTCTTC. Translation gives CSGTEGYNEQFF. The chain carries TRBV29-1 and TRBJ2-1; a possible D gene is TRBD2 (6 bases). The CDR3 has 12 residues. From germline, CDR1 is SQVTM and CDR2 ANQGSEA. V was cut by 7 bases and J by 4 bases, with 11 bases left in between.

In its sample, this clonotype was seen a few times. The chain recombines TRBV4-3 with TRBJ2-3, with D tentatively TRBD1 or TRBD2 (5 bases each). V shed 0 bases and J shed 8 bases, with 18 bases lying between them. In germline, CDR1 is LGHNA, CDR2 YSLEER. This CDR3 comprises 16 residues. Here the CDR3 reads CASSQDHRAPGRTQYF. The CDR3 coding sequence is TGCGCCAGCAGCCAAGATCATAGAGCGCCGGGGCGTACGCAGTATTTT.

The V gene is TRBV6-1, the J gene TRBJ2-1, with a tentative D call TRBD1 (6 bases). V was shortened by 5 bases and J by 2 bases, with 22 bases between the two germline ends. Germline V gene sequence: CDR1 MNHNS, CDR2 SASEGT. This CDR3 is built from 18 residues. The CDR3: CASSRVVLQGRTYNEQFF. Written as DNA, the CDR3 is TGTGCCAGCAGTCGGGTCGTGTTACAGGGAAGGACCTACAATGAGCAGTTCTTC.

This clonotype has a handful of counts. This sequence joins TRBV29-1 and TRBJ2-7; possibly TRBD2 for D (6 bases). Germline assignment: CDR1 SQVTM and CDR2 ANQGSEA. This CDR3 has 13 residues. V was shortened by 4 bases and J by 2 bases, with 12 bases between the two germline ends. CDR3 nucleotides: TGCAGCGTTGTAGGAGGGAACCCCTACGAGCAGTACTTC. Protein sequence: CSVVGGNPYEQYF.

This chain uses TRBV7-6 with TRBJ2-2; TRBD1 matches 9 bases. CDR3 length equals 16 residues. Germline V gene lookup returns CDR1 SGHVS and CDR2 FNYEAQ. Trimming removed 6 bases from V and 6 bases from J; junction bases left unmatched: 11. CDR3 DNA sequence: TGTGCCAGCAGGGGCACCGGGACAGGGCTGCCCGGGGAGCTGTTTTTT. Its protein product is CASRGTGTGLPGELFF.

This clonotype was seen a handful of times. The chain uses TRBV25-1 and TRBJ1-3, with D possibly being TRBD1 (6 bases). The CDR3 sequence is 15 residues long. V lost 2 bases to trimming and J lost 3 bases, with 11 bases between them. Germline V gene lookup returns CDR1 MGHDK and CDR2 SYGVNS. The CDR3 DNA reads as TGTGCCAGCAGTGAACGACAGGCGGGTGGAAACACCATATATTTT. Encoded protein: CASSERQAGGNTIYF.

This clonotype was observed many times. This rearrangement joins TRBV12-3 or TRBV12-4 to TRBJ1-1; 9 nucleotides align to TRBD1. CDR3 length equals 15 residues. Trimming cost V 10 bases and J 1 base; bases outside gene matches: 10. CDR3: CATPPDRGSNTEAFF. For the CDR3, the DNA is TGTGCCACCCCCCCGGACAGGGGCTCGAACACTGAAGCTTTCTTT.

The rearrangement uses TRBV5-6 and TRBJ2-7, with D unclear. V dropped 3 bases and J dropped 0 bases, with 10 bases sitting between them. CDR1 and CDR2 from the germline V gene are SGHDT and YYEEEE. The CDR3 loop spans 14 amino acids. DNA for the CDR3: TGTGCCAGCAGCTACCCCTTAAGCTCCTACGAGCAGTACTTC. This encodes CASSYPLSSYEQYF.

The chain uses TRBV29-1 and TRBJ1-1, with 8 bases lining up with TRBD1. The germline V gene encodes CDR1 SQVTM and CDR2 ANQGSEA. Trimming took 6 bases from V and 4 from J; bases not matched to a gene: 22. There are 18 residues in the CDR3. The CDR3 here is CSVGWGDRGYKGGTEAFF. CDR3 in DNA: TGCAGCGTAGGGTGGGGCGACAGGGGATACAAGGGTGGCACTGAAGCTTTCTTT.

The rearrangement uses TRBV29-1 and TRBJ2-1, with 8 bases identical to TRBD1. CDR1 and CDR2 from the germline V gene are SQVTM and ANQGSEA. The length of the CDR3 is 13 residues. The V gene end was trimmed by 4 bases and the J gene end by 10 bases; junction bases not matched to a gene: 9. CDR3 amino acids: CSVVRQGAGEQFF. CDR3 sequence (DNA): TGCAGCGTTGTTCGTCAGGGGGCAGGGGAGCAGTTCTTC.

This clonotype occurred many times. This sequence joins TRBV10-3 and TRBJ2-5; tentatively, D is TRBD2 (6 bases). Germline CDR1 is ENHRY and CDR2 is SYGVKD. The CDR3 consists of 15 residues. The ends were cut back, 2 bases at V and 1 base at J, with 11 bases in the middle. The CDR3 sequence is CAISEIGGTQETQYF. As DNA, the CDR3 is TGTGCCATCAGTGAGATAGGCGGGACCCAAGAGACCCAGTACTTC.

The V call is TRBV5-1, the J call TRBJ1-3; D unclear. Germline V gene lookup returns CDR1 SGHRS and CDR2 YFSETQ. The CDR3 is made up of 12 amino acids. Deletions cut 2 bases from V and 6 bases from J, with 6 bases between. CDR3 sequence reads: CASSFMANTIYF. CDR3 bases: TGCGCCAGCAGCTTTATGGCAAACACCATATATTTT.

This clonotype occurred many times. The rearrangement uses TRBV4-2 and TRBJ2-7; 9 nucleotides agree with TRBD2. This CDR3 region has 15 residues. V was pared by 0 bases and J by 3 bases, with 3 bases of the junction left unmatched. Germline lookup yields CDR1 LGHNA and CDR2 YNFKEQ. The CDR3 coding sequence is TGTGCCAGCAGCCAAGAGCGGGAGGGCTACTACGAGCAGTACTTC. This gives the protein CASSQEREGYYEQYF.